This T cell receptor beta chain was sequenced for a study of T cells in localized non-small cell lung cancer. General study points: Within adjacent lung there appeared a median 57 of the top 100 tumor clones. Measurement of T cell clonality placed uninvolved adjacent lung highest, above the level in tumor.

In regard to this clone: Its antigen is currently unknown.

Sequencing used immunoSEQ multiplex PCR; TCRdb keeps in-frame clones, though not all of them. The data contain around 1,600 clones, 20% to 30% of them singletons. V shed 0 bases and J shed 10 bases, with 13 bases lying between them. The CDR3 runs to 13 residues. CDR1 is SGDLS, CDR2 YYNGEE, per germline. The J gene is TRBJ1-1, the V gene TRBV9; D possibly corresponds to TRBD1 (5 bases). Material: normal lung tissue next to the tumor, obtained before any cancer treatment. This sequence was found in a male donor aged 60 or older with stage I lung adenocarcinoma. The chain's CDR3 is CASSVAPEGIAFF. CDR3 bases: TGTGCCAGCAGCGTAGCCCCCGAGGGGATAGCTTTCTTT.